The 30 T cell receptor beta chains below come from one sample, sequenced in a study of T cells in Graves' hyperthyroidism and ophthalmopathy. There were TCR beta CDR3 regions amplified from RNA transcripts. During a first-round RT-PCR of the TCR CDR3, the HTBI primer set was used. TCRdb reprocessed the multiplex PCR reads via MiXCR and lists one record per CDR3 protein. The sample contains more than 500,000 distinct CDR3 sequences, roughly a sixth of which appear only once. Sequenced material: blood. These receptors were taken from a woman in her thirties with Graves' ophthalmopathy.

This clonotype was picked up many times. The chain joins TRBV28 to TRBJ1-1; a weak D match, TRBD1 (5 bases). The V end was cut by 5 bases, the J end by 4 bases, with 29 bases between. This CDR3 has 19 amino acids. Germline V lookup: CDR1 MDHEN, CDR2 SYDVKM. The CDR3 loop is CASSLIVFRDLEGGTEAFF. The DNA of the CDR3 is TGTGCCAGCAGTCTAATTGTTTTCCGGGACCTCGAAGGTGGCACTGAAGCTTTCTTT.

There are many counts of this clonotype. The chain links TRBV20-1 to TRBJ2-7; 8 positions agree with TRBD2. After removal of 5 bases from V and 5 bases from J, the junction contained 8 bases not matched to a gene. The CDR3 has 13 residues. Germline V lookup: CDR1 DFQATT, CDR2 SNEGSKA (reference sequence). CDR3 residues: CSAAAGETDEQYF. The CDR3 DNA reads TGCAGTGCTGCAGCGGGAGAGACGGACGAGCAGTACTTC.

This rearrangement joins TRBV6-4 to TRBJ1-1; D is unresolved. The V gene's germline CDR1 is MRHNA and CDR2 SNTAGT. The CDR3 totals 15 residues. The V gene lost 6 bases and the J gene lost 2 bases, with 16 bases spanning the gap. The CDR3 spells CASSRYPGLNTEAFF. CDR3 bases: TGTGCCAGCAGCAGGTATCCGGGTCTAAACACTGAAGCTTTCTTT.

This clonotype occurred many times. This chain connects TRBV12-3 or TRBV12-4 to TRBJ1-2; D perhaps matches TRBD1 (5 bases). The V and J ends lost 2 bases and 5 bases respectively, with 9 bases between them. The CDR3 is 13 amino acids. CDR3 amino acids: CASSLRRGYGYTF. The CDR3 region has the DNA TGTGCCAGCAGTTTAAGGAGGGGTTATGGCTACACCTTC.

This clonotype was counted many times. The genes are TRBV12-3 or TRBV12-4 and TRBJ2-3; no clear D. Trimming removed 3 bases from V and 5 bases from J, with 15 bases in between. The CDR3 is 15 amino acids. The CDR3 region is CASSLGDANGDTQYF. The CDR3 DNA follows: TGTGCCAGCAGTTTGGGTGACGCTAACGGAGATACGCAGTATTTT.

This chain uses TRBV14 with TRBJ1-6, with D unresolved. The CDR3 has 14 residues. Per germline, CDR1 SGHDN and CDR2 FVKESK. Trimming cost V 0 bases and J 9 bases, with 9 bases left between them. The CDR3 DNA sequence: TGTGCCAGCAGCCAAGAGGCCCGGGGTTCACCCCTCCACTTT. It codes for CASSQEARGSPLHF.

The sample holds one count of this clonotype. The V and J genes are TRBV19 and TRBJ2-2, with 13 bases identical to TRBD2. The germline V gene has CDR1 LNHDA and CDR2 SQIVND (reference sequence). The CDR3 contains 15 residues. The junction had 4 bases not matched to a gene; V was cut back by 5 bases and J by 7 bases. CDR3 bases: TGTGCCAGTAGTGGCGGGACTAGCGGGGTCGGGGAGCTGTTTTTT. Translating gives CASSGGTSGVGELFF.

The gene calls are TRBV19 and TRBJ2-3; weak D call: TRBD1 (6 bases). CDR3 length: 15 amino acids. From germline, CDR1 is LNHDA and CDR2 SQIVND (reference sequence). Between the trimmed V and J ends, which lost 0 bases and 6 bases, there was a span of 13 bases. CDR3 in DNA: TGTGCCAGTAGTATAGACACAGGGAATATTGATACGCAGTATTTT. Translation gives CASSIDTGNIDTQYF.

In its sample, this clonotype was seen a few times. This sequence joins TRBV7-2 and TRBJ1-1; 8 bases are a match to TRBD1. Per the germline V gene, CDR1 is SGHTA and CDR2 is FQGNSA. This CDR3 spans 14 amino acids. V lost 5 bases, J lost 3 bases, and 5 bases stayed unmatched. CDR3 residues: CTSSKPGQDTEAFF. CDR3 nucleotide sequence: TGTACCAGCAGCAAGCCGGGACAGGACACTGAAGCTTTCTTT.

This clonotype appeared many times. V and J are TRBV27 and TRBJ1-1, with D uncertain. This CDR3 has 13 residues. The germline gives CDR1 MNHEY, CDR2 SMNVEV (reference sequence). V lost 4 bases and J lost 4, with 10 bases in between. The CDR3 nucleotides are TGTGCCAGCAGTTATAGAGTCCGCACTGAAGCTTTCTTT. This gives the protein CASSYRVRTEAFF.

This clonotype was recorded many times. The chain joins TRBV12-3 or TRBV12-4 to TRBJ1-1; the match to TRBD1 covers 7 bases. The CDR3 spans 14 residues. V was pared by 6 bases and J by 0 bases, with 4 bases of the junction left unmatched. CDR3 amino acids: CASRKGQMNTEAFF. The DNA for the CDR3 is TGTGCCAGCAGAAAGGGACAGATGAACACTGAAGCTTTCTTT.

This clonotype occurred many times. This rearrangement joins TRBV12-3 or TRBV12-4 to TRBJ2-2; no reliable D call. The CDR3 totals 14 residues. V lost 3 bases and J 6 bases, leaving 11 bases between the germline ends. Here the CDR3 reads CASSFSQVPGELFF. The CDR3, as DNA: TGTGCCAGCAGTTTTAGCCAGGTACCCGGGGAGCTGTTTTTT.

This clonotype was counted ten times or more. This rearrangement joins TRBV15 to TRBJ2-3, with 11 bases that match TRBD2. V lost 8 bases, J lost 4 bases, and 8 bases stayed unmatched. The CDR3 loop spans 15 amino acids. CDR1 and CDR2 from the germline V gene are LNHNV and YYDKDF (reference sequence). CDR3 protein: CATVALAGGADTQYF. The CDR3 DNA reads as TGTGCCACCGTGGCTCTAGCGGGAGGAGCAGATACGCAGTATTTT. Full variable domain (rest looked up from reference TRBV15 and TRBJ2-3): DAMVIQNPRYQVTQFGKPVTLSCSQTLNHNVMYWYQQKSSQAPKLLFHYYDKDFNNEADTPDNFQSRRPNTSFCFLDIRSPGLGDTAMYLCATVALAGGADTQYFGPGTRLTVL.

This clonotype was detected many times. This chain uses TRBV20-1 with TRBJ1-1, with D maybe TRBD1 (5 bases). The V gene lost 3 bases and the J gene lost 0 bases, with 8 bases spanning the gap. This CDR3 is 13 amino acids long. Germline CDR1 is DFQATT and CDR2 is SNEGSKA (reference sequence). DNA for the CDR3: TGCAGTGCTAGTATAGGGGTGAACACTGAAGCTTTCTTT. This sequence encodes CSASIGVNTEAFF.

A note on this clonotype: A read error may explain this, as a much larger clone is one base away. The chain links TRBV28 to TRBJ2-7, with 8 positions matching TRBD1. The CDR3 loop spans 16 amino acids. Germline-derived CDR1 and CDR2 are MDHEN and SYDVKM. The CDR3 is CANSLETTGGSYEQYF. DNA of the CDR3: TGTGCCAACAGTTTGGAGACAACAGGGGGATCCTACGAGCAGTACTTC.

The genes are TRBV12-3 or TRBV12-4 and TRBJ1-5, with TRBD1 identical over 10 bases. The CDR3 spans 17 residues. Trimming removed 3 bases from V and 4 bases from J; junction bases left unmatched: 9. Here the CDR3 DNA reads TGTGCCAGCAGTTTTCGGGACAGGGGCCGTGGAAATCAGCCCCAGCATTTT. Its translation: CASSFRDRGRGNQPQHF.

This clonotype occurred many times. The chain is built from TRBV30 and TRBJ1-5, with D unclear. From germline, CDR1 is GTSNPN and CDR2 SVGIG (reference sequence). The CDR3 extends over 13 amino acids. The V end was cut by 2 bases, the J end by 5 bases, with 10 bases between. The CDR3 DNA sequence: TGTGCCTGGAGTTTCGGAGTGGATCAGCCCCAGCATTTT. Translating gives CAWSFGVDQPQHF.

The gene calls are TRBV6-5 and TRBJ2-2; 10 bases agree with TRBD1. The length of the CDR3 is 16 residues. Germline V gene sequence: CDR1 MNHEY, CDR2 SVGAGI. Trimming removed 1 base from V and 5 bases from J; junction bases left unmatched: 4. The CDR3 nucleotides read TGTGCCAGCAGTTACTATGGACAGGGGGGAACCGGGGAGCTGTTTTTT. Translated: CASSYYGQGGTGELFF.

This rearrangement joins TRBV13 to TRBJ2-1; no clear D. The V end was cut by 4 bases, the J end by 7 bases, with 14 bases between. The CDR3 covers 14 residues. The germline CDR1 and CDR2 sequences are PRHDT and FYEKMQ (reference sequence). CDR3 loop: CASSSNLGKNEQFF. The CDR3 bases are TGTGCCAGCAGCTCCAATCTGGGTAAGAATGAGCAGTTCTTC.

In its sample, this clonotype was seen a few times. This chain connects TRBV30 to TRBJ1-5, with a weak D call TRBD1 (6 bases). V lost 5 bases, J lost 6 bases, and 14 bases lay in between. Germline assignment: CDR1 GTSNPN and CDR2 SVGIG (reference sequence). CDR3 length: 13 residues. The CDR3 DNA reads as TGTGCCTGGGGGGGGGCAGGAGGTCAGCCCCAGCATTTT. Its translation is CAWGGAGGQPQHF.

This clonotype was found many times. The V call is TRBV3-1, the J call TRBJ2-1, with 12 bases identical to TRBD1. This CDR3 has 17 amino acids. Germline values: CDR1 LGHDT, CDR2 YNNKEL (reference sequence). Trimming at V came to 0 bases and at J to 7 bases, leaving 7 bases not matched to a gene. The CDR3 sequence is CASSQDQGQGARNEQFF. In DNA form, the CDR3 reads TGTGCCAGCAGCCAAGATCAGGGACAGGGGGCGCGGAATGAGCAGTTCTTC.

This clonotype has more than one count but fewer than ten. V usage is TRBV4-3 and J usage is TRBJ1-1; D unclear. The length of the CDR3 is 16 residues. The V end lost 8 bases, the J end lost 0 bases, and 19 bases lay between the germline ends. The V gene's germline CDR1 is LGHNA and CDR2 YSLEER. In DNA form, the CDR3 reads TGCGCCAGCTCGATCGGGCGGAGTAATTTGAACACTGAAGCTTTCTTT. Protein sequence: CASSIGRSNLNTEAFF.

The rearrangement uses TRBV9 and TRBJ2-1; the D is unclear. The CDR3 is 15 amino acids. Per germline, CDR1 SGDLS and CDR2 YYNGEE. The V gene lost 0 bases and the J gene lost 9 bases, with 16 bases spanning the gap. The CDR3 bases are TGTGCCAGCAGCGTAGGTGGTAGCCTCGTCGCTGAGCAGTTCTTC. Its protein product is CASSVGGSLVAEQFF. The full variable domain, completed using reference TRBV9 and TRBJ2-1, is DSGVTQTPKHLITATGQRVTLRCSPRSGDLSVYWYQQSLDQGLQFLIQYYNGEERAKGNILERFSAQQFPDLHSELNLSSLELGDSALYFCASSVGGSLVAEQFFGPGTRLTVL.

In its sample, this clonotype was seen many times. The chain is built from TRBV30 and TRBJ1-1; 8 bases fit TRBD1. CDR1 GTSNPN and CDR2 SVGIG come from the germline V gene (reference sequence). The junction had 12 bases not matched to a gene; V was cut back by 4 bases and J by 5 bases. The CDR3 is 15 residues long. CDR3 DNA: TGTGCCTGGACGACAGGGGTATTTTTGGGAACTGAAGCTTTCTTT. Translating gives CAWTTGVFLGTEAFF.

The chain recombines TRBV20-1 with TRBJ1-2; the D gene is possibly TRBD1 (6 bases). CDR1 is DFQATT, CDR2 SNEGSKA, per germline (reference sequence). The ends were cut back, 5 bases at V and 2 bases at J, with 9 bases in the middle. This CDR3 is built from 12 residues. The CDR3 reads CSAPTGNYGYTF. DNA of the CDR3: TGCAGTGCTCCGACAGGAAACTATGGCTACACCTTC.

The rearrangement uses TRBV18 and TRBJ2-5, with D hard to call. The ends were cut back, 3 bases at V and 10 bases at J, with 18 bases in the middle. CDR3 length: 14 residues. Germline-derived CDR1 and CDR2 are KGHSH and LQKENI. The CDR3, as DNA: TGTGCCAGCTCACCCCCTATCGACGCGCTCTTCCAGTACTTC. It encodes CASSPPIDALFQYF. Using reference TRBV18 and TRBJ2-5 for the parts outside the CDR3, the full variable domain is NAGVMQNPRHLVRRRGQEARLRCSPMKGHSHVYWYRQLPEEGLKFMVYLQKENIIDESGMPKERFSAEFPKEGPSILRIQQVVRGDSAAYFCASSPPIDALFQYFGPGTRLLVL.

J is TRBJ1-5 and V is TRBV30; D gene ambiguous. V lost 4 bases and J 3 bases, leaving 10 bases between the germline ends. The CDR3 has 13 amino acids. Looked up from germline, CDR1 is GTSNPN and CDR2 is SVGIG (reference sequence). The CDR3 nucleotides are TGTGCCTGGACCTCGGAAATCAATCAGCCCCAGCATTTT. Protein: CAWTSEINQPQHF.

In this sample, this clonotype turned up many times. V is TRBV12-3 or TRBV12-4 and J is TRBJ1-1, with 8 bases fitting TRBD1. Losses at the gene ends were 2 bases for V and 4 bases for J; bases not matched to a gene: 6. This CDR3 is built from 15 residues. In DNA, the CDR3 is TGTGCCAGCAGTTTACAGGGGGCGGGGGGCACTGAAGCTTTCTTT. The encoded protein is CASSLQGAGGTEAFF.

J is TRBJ2-5 and V is TRBV9; D possibly corresponds to TRBD2 (5 bases). Trimming cost V 4 bases and J 5 bases, with 21 bases left between them. The germline gives CDR1 SGDLS, CDR2 YYNGEE. The CDR3 runs to 16 residues. CDR3 residues: CASSPEHRTRGETQYF. CDR3 nucleotide sequence: TGTGCCAGCAGCCCAGAGCATAGGACCCGAGGGGAGACCCAGTACTTC.

J is TRBJ2-2 and V is TRBV24-1; D is possibly TRBD2 (5 bases). CDR3 length equals 15 residues. CDR1 and CDR2 from the germline V gene are KGHDR and SFDVKD. V was pared by 0 bases and J by 5 bases, with 9 bases between. CDR3 in amino acids: CATSDLGRGTGELFF. The CDR3 DNA follows: TGTGCCACCAGTGATTTGGGTCGGGGTACCGGGGAGCTGTTTTTT.